The TCR beta chain under discussion was sequenced for a study of beta chain features in type 1 diabetes. Study-wide results and caveats: PCR might favor shorter templates, equally in patients and controls. TCRB CDR3 length was moderately but significantly reduced in all four CD4+ subsets of Type 1 diabetes patients. Researchers cautioned that cDNA sequencing could over-represent cells with high TCR expression.

TCRB transcripts that were expressed got sequenced, as all of the isolated RNA had been reverse transcribed. TCRdb keeps only in-frame clones here, not all; method: immunoSEQ multiplex PCR. The repertoire includes about 390,000 clones, about 10% of them detected once, and approximately 0.55% sits in the top ten. This clone has more than one count but fewer than ten. Its antigen is still unknown. CDR3 length: 14 residues. Germline assignment: CDR1 GTSNPN and CDR2 SVGIG (reference sequence). V dropped 3 bases and J dropped 4; count of bases not matched to a gene: 5. This rearrangement joins TRBV30 to TRBJ1-4, with 7 bases aligning to TRBD1. The source of this sequence is a man younger than 40 with type 1 diabetes. The specimen was central memory CD4+ T cells from blood. CDR3 sequence: CAWSLGQVNEKLFF. In DNA, the CDR3 is TGTGCCTGGAGCTTAGGACAGGTTAATGAAAAACTGTTTTTT.